These 23 T cell receptor beta chains originate from one sample sequenced in a study of OX40 agonist ivuxolimab in advanced cancers. Library preparation used the immunoSEQ multiplex PCR assay. TCRdb mirrors the immuneACCESS table, restricted to in-frame sequences. Some clones are absent from its copies; in checked studies, under half trace to an unresolved V gene, and the reason for the others is unknown. For this sample the table gives under 85,000 clones, of which roughly nine tenths were detected only once. The ten largest clones represent approximately 0.69% of the sample. The sample in question was CD4+ or CD8+ T cells sorted from blood, obtained in a trial of the OX40 agonist ivuxolimab. These receptors were collected from an adult with an advanced solid tumor such as melanoma, head and neck, liver or kidney cancer.

The chain recombines TRBV15 with TRBJ1-6; 7 bases map to TRBD1. V shed 1 base and J 9 bases; nucleotides not matched to a gene: 6. The length of the CDR3 is 15 residues. The germline V gene has CDR1 LNHNV and CDR2 YYDKDF (reference sequence). CDR3 sequence reads: CATSRGQGRLSPLHF. The CDR3 DNA is TGTGCCACCAGCAGAGGACAGGGTAGGCTTTCACCCCTCCACTTT.

The rearrangement uses TRBV5-5 and TRBJ2-7; no reliable D call. Trimming shortened V by 0 bases and J by 2 bases, and 3 bases separated the two germline ends. The germline gives CDR1 SGHKS, CDR2 YYEKEE (reference sequence). The CDR3 has 12 amino acids. CDR3 amino acids: CASSLGAYEQYF. CDR3 DNA: TGTGCCAGCAGCTTGGGGGCCTACGAGCAGTACTTC.

The V gene is TRBV4-3, the J gene TRBJ2-1, with D tentatively TRBD1 or TRBD2 (7 bases each). Germline CDR1 LGHNA, CDR2 YSLEER. Between the trimmed V and J ends, which lost 1 base and 5 bases, there was a span of 12 bases. The CDR3 runs 15 residues. CDR3 in DNA: TGCGCCAGCAGCCAAGTGCAGGGGGGGAACAATGAGCAGTTCTTC. Protein: CASSQVQGGNNEQFF.

This clone came up once. V and J are TRBV5-1 and TRBJ2-1; the match to TRBD2 covers 11 bases. The CDR3 extends over 14 amino acids. J lost 7 bases, V lost 2 bases, and 2 bases had no gene match. Germline V gene lookup returns CDR1 SGHRS and CDR2 YFSETQ. CDR3 sequence: CASSFGTSGNEQFF. CDR3 DNA: TGCGCCAGCAGCTTCGGGACTAGCGGAAATGAGCAGTTCTTC. Filled out from reference TRBV5-1 and TRBJ2-1, the complete variable domain reads KAGVTQTPRYLIKTRGQQVTLSCSPISGHRSVSWYQQTPGQGLQFLFEYFSETQRNKGNFPGRFSGRQFSNSRSEMNVSTLELGDSALYLCASSFGTSGNEQFFGPGTRLTVL.

The CDR3 here is CASRTSGNIQYF. The CDR3 nucleotides read TGTGCCAGCAGGACTAGCGGAAACATTCAGTACTTC. The chain recombines TRBV6-5 with TRBJ2-4; 9 bases map to TRBD2. V shed 6 bases, J shed 6 bases, and the junction held 0 bases outside the gene matches. The germline CDR1 and CDR2 sequences are MNHEY and SVGAGI. The CDR3 spans 12 residues.

This sequence joins TRBV29-1 and TRBJ2-1; D possibly corresponds to TRBD2 (5 bases). The CDR3 loop spans 14 amino acids. Deletions cut 5 bases from V and 7 bases from J, with 18 bases between. Germline lookup yields CDR1 SQVTM and CDR2 ANQGSEA. CDR3 bases: TGCAGCGTTATAGGGAGTCGTGGAGCTAATGAGCAGTTCTTC. Its protein product is CSVIGSRGANEQFF.

The V and J genes are TRBV6-5 and TRBJ2-7; 9 nucleotides line up with TRBD2. This CDR3 is built from 14 residues. Germline V gene lookup returns CDR1 MNHEY and CDR2 SVGAGI. V was clipped by 5 bases and J by 3 bases; unmatched bases: 5. The CDR3 bases are TGTGCCAGCAGTAGGGCTAGCGGGGTCTACGAGCAGTACTTC. It yields the protein CASSRASGVYEQYF.

In DNA form, the CDR3 reads TGCGCCAGCAGCTTGGAGTTTAGGGGGCAACGCGTCGGCTACACCTTC. Amino acid sequence: CASSLEFRGQRVGYTF. This chain connects TRBV5-1 to TRBJ1-2, with 7 positions matching TRBD1. CDR3 length: 16 residues. CDR1 is SGHRS and CDR2 is YFSETQ in the germline V gene. The V segment lost 0 bases and the J segment 8 bases; nucleotides outside the gene matches: 13.

The genes are TRBV4-1 and TRBJ1-2; tentatively, D is TRBD1 (6 bases). The length of the CDR3 is 14 residues. Germline CDR1 and CDR2: MGHRA and YSYEKL. Trimming removed 8 bases from V and 4 bases from J, with 17 bases in between. This CDR3 reads CASGNLGGGYGYTF. The CDR3 region has the DNA TGCGCCAGCGGCAATTTGGGAGGGGGCTATGGCTACACCTTC.

The chain carries TRBV19 and TRBJ1-2; 10 positions agree with TRBD1. The CDR3 spans 15 residues. Per germline, CDR1 LNHDA and CDR2 SQIVND (reference sequence). The junction had 9 bases not matched to a gene; V was cut back by 7 bases and J by 4 bases. The CDR3 region is CASNDPGQGSYGYTF. The CDR3 bases are TGTGCCAGTAACGACCCGGGACAGGGGAGCTATGGCTACACCTTC.

The genes are TRBV7-9 and TRBJ2-4; TRBD2 is a possible D gene (7 bases). V lost 0 bases to trimming and J lost 9 bases, with 12 bases between them. The germline gives CDR1 SEHNR, CDR2 FQNEAQ (reference sequence). The CDR3 sequence is 14 residues long. The CDR3 sequence: CASSLAGRGSIQYF. The CDR3 DNA follows: TGTGCCAGCAGCTTAGCGGGGAGGGGGAGCATTCAGTACTTC.

This sequence joins TRBV27 and TRBJ2-7; D call uncertain. The CDR3 is made up of 15 amino acids. Germline V gives CDR1 MNHEY, CDR2 SMNVEV (reference sequence). The V end was cut by 5 bases, the J end by 7 bases, with 21 bases between. CDR3 residues: CASSPTPGRTREQYF. The CDR3, as DNA: TGTGCCAGCAGTCCAACCCCAGGCCGAACTCGGGAGCAGTACTTC.

The gene calls are TRBV19 and TRBJ2-1; the match to TRBD2 covers 13 bases. Germline values: CDR1 LNHDA, CDR2 SQIVND (reference sequence). The CDR3 consists of 14 residues. The DNA of the CDR3 is TGTGCTTGCAAGACTAGCGGGAGGCGGGATGAGCAGTTCTTC. Protein sequence: CACKTSGRRDEQFF.

The V and J genes are TRBV5-5 and TRBJ2-3; the match to TRBD1 covers 9 bases. With 0 bases clipped from V and 3 bases from J, the junction kept 5 bases outside the gene matches. Germline CDR1 is SGHKS and CDR2 is YYEKEE (reference sequence). The CDR3 has 16 amino acids. The CDR3 is CASSLVPDRGTDTQYF. In DNA form, the CDR3 reads TGTGCCAGCAGCTTGGTGCCGGACAGGGGAACAGATACGCAGTATTTT.

The chain has TRBV7-2 and TRBJ2-7, with 7 bases matching TRBD2. Trimming at V came to 1 base and at J to 2 bases, leaving 5 bases not matched to a gene. The CDR3 consists of 15 residues. The germline CDR1 and CDR2 sequences are SGHTA and FQGNSA. CDR3 DNA: TGTGCCAGCAGCTTAGGGGAGGGGATAACCTACGAGCAGTACTTC. It translates to CASSLGEGITYEQYF.

V is TRBV6-6 and J is TRBJ1-2; D call uncertain. This CDR3 region has 12 residues. V lost 11 bases and J lost 2, with 12 bases in between. The germline V gene encodes CDR1 MNHNY and CDR2 SVGAGI (reference sequence). The chain's CDR3 is CAGRSDNYGYTF. DNA for the CDR3: TGTGCCGGCCGCTCCGACAACTATGGCTACACCTTC.

The chain carries TRBV7-2 and TRBJ2-1, with D unclear. Germline V CDR1 and CDR2: SGHTA, FQGNSA. There are 14 residues in the CDR3. Trimming cost V 5 bases and J 1 base, with 9 bases left between them. In DNA, the CDR3 is TGTGCCAGCAGCCGAACTCGTTCCTACAATGAGCAGTTCTTC. Translating gives CASSRTRSYNEQFF.

This clone was counted once. V gene TRBV2 combines with J gene TRBJ1-6; D unclear. Germline assignment: CDR1 SNHLY and CDR2 FYNNEI. V was pared by 7 bases and J by 5 bases, with 9 bases between. The CDR3 has 13 residues. Here the CDR3 reads CASTNRDNSPLHF. DNA for the CDR3: TGTGCCAGCACCAACCGGGATAATTCACCCCTCCACTTT. Drawing the rest from reference TRBV2 and TRBJ1-6, the complete variable domain is EPEVTQTPSHQVTQMGQEVILRCVPISNHLYFYWYRQILGQKVEFLVSFYNNEISEKSEIFDDQFSVERPDGSNFTLKIRSTKLEDSAMYFCASTNRDNSPLHFGNGTRLTVT.

The V call is TRBV15, the J call TRBJ2-2; no clear D gene. The CDR3 has 16 amino acids. Germline V gene data show CDR1 as LNHNV and CDR2 as YYDKDF (reference sequence). The V end lost 1 base, the J end lost 5 bases, and 14 bases lay between the germline ends. The CDR3 DNA reads as TGTGCCACCAGCAGAGCCCCTCTCACGGAGACCGGGGAGCTGTTTTTT. Its translation is CATSRAPLTETGELFF.

V is TRBV28 and J is TRBJ2-2; TRBD2 agrees at 12 bases. This CDR3 spans 16 amino acids. CDR1 and CDR2 from the germline V gene are MDHEN and SYDVKM. Trimming cost V 1 base and J 6 bases; bases outside gene matches: 3. As DNA, the CDR3 is TGTGCCAGCAGTTTATTTTCTAGCGGGAGGGCCGGGGAGCTGTTTTTT. Translating gives CASSLFSSGRAGELFF.

The chain employs TRBV2 and TRBJ2-2; TRBD1 aligns across 9 bases. The CDR3 totals 14 residues. The germline V gene has CDR1 SNHLY and CDR2 FYNNEI. V shed 6 bases and J 6 bases; nucleotides not matched to a gene: 5. The DNA for the CDR3 is TGTGCCAGCAGGAAAGACAGGGGGGCCGGGGAGCTGTTTTTT. Its translation: CASRKDRGAGELFF.

This clone has just a few counts. The V and J genes are TRBV7-9 and TRBJ2-7, with no clear D. Trimming left V 4 bases short and J 8 bases short, with 27 bases between. Germline lookup yields CDR1 SEHNR and CDR2 FQNEAQ (reference sequence). This CDR3 region has 17 residues. CDR3 sequence reads: CASSSHKERASYMKQYF. CDR3 in DNA: TGTGCCAGCAGCTCTCACAAGGAACGCGCGTCATATATGAAGCAGTACTTC.

This chain links TRBV7-2 with TRBJ2-7; the D gene is possibly TRBD2 (6 bases). The CDR3 consists of 17 residues. Germline V CDR1 and CDR2: SGHTA, FQGNSA. Trimming took 1 base from V and 2 from J, leaving 18 bases between them. The CDR3 protein is CASSLGSSGGLAYEQYF. The CDR3 DNA follows: TGTGCCAGCAGCTTAGGTAGTAGTGGGGGACTCGCCTACGAGCAGTACTTC. Supplemented by reference TRBV7-2 and TRBJ2-7, the full variable domain reads GAGVSQSPSNKVTEKGKDVELRCDPISGHTALYWYRQSLGQGLEFLIYFQGNSAPDKSGLPSDRFSAERTGGSVSTLTIQRTQQEDSAVYLCASSLGSSGGLAYEQYFGPGTRLTVT.